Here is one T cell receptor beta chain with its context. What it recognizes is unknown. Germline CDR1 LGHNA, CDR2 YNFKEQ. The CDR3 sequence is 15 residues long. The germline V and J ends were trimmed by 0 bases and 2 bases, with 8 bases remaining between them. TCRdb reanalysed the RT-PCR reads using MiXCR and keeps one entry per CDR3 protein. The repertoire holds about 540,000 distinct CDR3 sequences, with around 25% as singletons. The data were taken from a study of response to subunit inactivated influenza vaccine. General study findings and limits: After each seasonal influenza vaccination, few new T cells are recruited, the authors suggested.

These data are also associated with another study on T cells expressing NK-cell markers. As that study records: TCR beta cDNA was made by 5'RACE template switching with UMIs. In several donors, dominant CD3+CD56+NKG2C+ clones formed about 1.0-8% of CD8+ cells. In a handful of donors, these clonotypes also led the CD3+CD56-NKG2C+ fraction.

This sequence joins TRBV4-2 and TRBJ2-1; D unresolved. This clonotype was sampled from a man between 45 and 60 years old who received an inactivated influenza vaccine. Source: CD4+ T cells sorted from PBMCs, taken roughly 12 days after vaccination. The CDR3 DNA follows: TGTGCCAGCAGCCAAGATCGAACCGCCTACAATGAGCAGTTCTTC. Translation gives CASSQDRTAYNEQFF.